The present T cell receptor (beta chain) was sequenced within a study of identical twins. Looked up from germline, CDR1 is SQVTM and CDR2 is ANQGSEA. The V and J ends lost 4 bases and 2 bases respectively, with 16 bases between them. This CDR3 contains 15 residues. MiXCR, applied by TCRdb to the 5' RACE reads, yields one record per CDR3 protein. Of fewer than 20,000 distinct CDR3 sequences listed, roughly 70% are singletons. The sample consisted of memory (CD45RO+) T cells sorted from blood. The origin of this receptor is a woman aged 18-35 years in good health. This table probably holds off-target reads from a library built for another chain. This rearrangement joins TRBV29-1 to TRBJ2-3; tentatively, D is TRBD2 (6 bases). In DNA, the CDR3 is TGCAGCGTTGGGGAACCGGGACTGAACACAGATACGCAGTATTTT. Protein product: CSVGEPGLNTDTQYF.